Presented here are 7 T cell receptor beta chains from one specimen sequenced in a study of blood T cell repertoires in COVID-19. The table came from immunoSEQ multiplex PCR; TCRdb's copy has only in-frame clones and leaves some out. The sample carries about 190,000 clones, just under 85% recorded once. Sequencing input: peripheral blood. The receptors here all came from a woman aged 70-85 years with active or convalescent COVID-19.

The gene calls are TRBV28 and TRBJ1-4; D gene ambiguous. The CDR3 loop spans 11 amino acids. V dropped 7 bases and J dropped 13 bases, with 13 bases sitting between them. From germline, CDR1 is MDHEN and CDR2 SYDVKM. The chain's CDR3 is CASTTQGRLFF. CDR3 coding DNA: TGTGCCAGCACAACCCAAGGGAGACTGTTTTTT.

The genes are TRBV4-2 and TRBJ1-6; D possibly corresponds to TRBD1 (5 bases). Germline-derived CDR1 and CDR2 are LGHNA and YNFKEQ. V gave up 1 base and J gave up 0 bases, with 10 bases separating them. The CDR3 spans 17 residues. CDR3 amino acids: CASSQVGGPSYNSPLHF. In nucleotides, the CDR3 is TGTGCCAGCAGCCAAGTCGGGGGTCCCTCCTATAATTCACCCCTCCACTTT.

The chain combines TRBV9 with TRBJ1-5; no firm D call. V was shortened by 2 bases and J by 6 bases, with 9 bases between the two germline ends. Germline V gene data show CDR1 as SGDLS and CDR2 as YYNGEE. CDR3 length: 13 residues. The CDR3 protein is CASSVSLGQPQHF. The CDR3 DNA reads as TGTGCCAGCAGCGTGTCGCTCGGTCAGCCCCAGCATTTT.

The rearrangement uses TRBV21-1 and TRBJ1-4. TRBV21-1 is annotated as a pseudogene. This CDR3 comprises 17 residues. The CDR3 sequence is CASSKGSTVRANEKLFF. The CDR3 coding sequence is TGTGCCAGCAGCAAAGGAAGTACGGTTCGGGCTAATGAAAAACTGTTTTTT.

The chain carries TRBV27 and TRBJ2-3; the D is unclear. V lost 3 bases, J lost 2 bases, and 15 bases lay in between. Germline CDR1 and CDR2: MNHEY and SMNVEV (reference sequence). The CDR3 runs to 16 residues. The CDR3 nucleotides read TGTGCCAGCAGTTTCTGGTCAGTTTTCCCCACAGATACGCAGTATTTT. This translates into CASSFWSVFPTDTQYF.

The chain links TRBV11-2 to TRBJ2-3; 7 bases map to TRBD2. The CDR3 runs 14 residues. Unmatched junction bases numbered 8, after V lost 5 bases and J lost 6 bases. Germline loops: CDR1 SGHAT, CDR2 FQNNGV. The CDR3 DNA reads TGTGCCAGCAGCATCAGCGGGGCGGGGGATACGCAGTATTTT. Protein product: CASSISGAGDTQYF.

This clone was found a few times. The chain employs TRBV5-4 and TRBJ1-6; D ambiguous. Germline-derived CDR1 and CDR2 are SGHNT and YYREEE (reference sequence). The CDR3 has 16 residues. V gave up 5 bases and J gave up 8 bases, with 20 bases separating them. CDR3 loop: CASSPWAGLADSPLHF. CDR3 DNA: TGTGCCAGCAGTCCATGGGCGGGTCTGGCGGATTCACCCCTCCACTTT.